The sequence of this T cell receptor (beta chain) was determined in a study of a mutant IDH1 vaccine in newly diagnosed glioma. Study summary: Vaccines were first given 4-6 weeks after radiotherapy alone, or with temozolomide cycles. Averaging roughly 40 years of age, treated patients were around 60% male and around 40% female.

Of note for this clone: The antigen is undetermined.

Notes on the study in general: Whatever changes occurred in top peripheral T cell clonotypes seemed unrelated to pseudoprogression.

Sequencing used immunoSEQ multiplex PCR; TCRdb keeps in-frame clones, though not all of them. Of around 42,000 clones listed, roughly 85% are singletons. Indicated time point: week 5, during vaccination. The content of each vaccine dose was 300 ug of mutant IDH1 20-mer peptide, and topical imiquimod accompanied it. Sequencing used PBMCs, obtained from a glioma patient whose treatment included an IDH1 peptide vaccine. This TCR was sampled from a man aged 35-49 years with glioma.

This CDR3 reads CASSPLLGINTGELFF. CDR3 nucleotides: TGTGCCAGCTCACCTCTACTAGGGATAAACACCGGGGAGCTGTTTTTT. The V gene is TRBV18, the J gene TRBJ2-2, with D maybe TRBD2 (5 bases). The CDR3 has 16 residues. The germline V gene has CDR1 KGHSH and CDR2 LQKENI. The ends were cut back, 3 bases at V and 2 bases at J, with 13 bases in the middle.